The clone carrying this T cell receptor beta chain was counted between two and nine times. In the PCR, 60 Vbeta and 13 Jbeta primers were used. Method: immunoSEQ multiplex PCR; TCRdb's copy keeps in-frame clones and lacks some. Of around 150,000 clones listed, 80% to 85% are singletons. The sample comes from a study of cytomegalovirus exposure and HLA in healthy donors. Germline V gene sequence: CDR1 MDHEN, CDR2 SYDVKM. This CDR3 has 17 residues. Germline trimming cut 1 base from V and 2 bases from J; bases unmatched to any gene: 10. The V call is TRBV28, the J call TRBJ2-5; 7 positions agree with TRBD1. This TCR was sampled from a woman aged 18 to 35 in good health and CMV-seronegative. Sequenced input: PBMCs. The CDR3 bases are TGTGCCAGCAGTTTATTTTTAGGGACAGATCAGCAAGAGACCCAGTACTTC. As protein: CASSLFLGTDQQETQYF.